This T cell receptor beta chain was sequenced for a study of T cell responses to AZD1222 COVID-19 vaccine. Study-wide results and limits: Repertoires were sampled only after the peak T cell response. Baseline seropositives among AZD1222 recipients totaled only 6 or 7. Vaccination with two AZD1222 doses was followed by a rise in Spike-specific TCR breadth and depth. The study reported that nearly half of spike-specific TCRs target unmutated variant regions.

Concerning this clone itself: Antigen specificity is unknown.

The table came from immunoSEQ multiplex PCR; TCRdb's copy has only in-frame clones and leaves some out. The data contain about 110,000 clones, 87% of them singletons. The CDR3 covers 15 residues. CDR1 and CDR2 (germline): MNHEY, SVGAGI. Trimming took 8 bases from V and 5 from J, leaving 18 bases between them. The chain recombines TRBV6-5 with TRBJ1-4, with a weak D call TRBD1 (5 bases). This specimen was peripheral blood, taken on day 0 of AZD1222 vaccination. The origin of this receptor is an adult in good health. The DNA for the CDR3 is TGTGCCAGCGATAGGGGAAGGGCCATAAATGAAAAACTGTTTTTT. The encoded protein is CASDRGRAINEKLFF.